Each of the 13 T cell receptor beta chains below was sequenced from the same sample in a study of response to subunit inactivated influenza vaccine. Each CDR3 protein gets one entry after TCRdb re-called the RT-PCR reads with MiXCR. The data show more than 450,000 distinct CDR3 sequences, roughly 12% seen once. The data also belong to a second study, concerning T cells expressing NK-cell markers. This second report adds: Template switching by 5'RACE with UMIs generated the TCR beta cDNA.

The starting material was PBMCs from blood, obtained on the day of vaccination. All receptors come from a man aged 50 or older who received an inactivated influenza vaccine.

V gene TRBV6-1 combines with J gene TRBJ2-7; D tentatively reads TRBD1 or TRBD2 (5 bases each). Trimming stripped 2 bases from V and 3 bases from J, with 20 bases between. The V gene's germline CDR1 is MNHNS and CDR2 SASEGT. The CDR3 is 17 amino acids. The CDR3 sequence is CASSERRPGPNLYEQYF. CDR3 nucleotides: TGTGCCAGCAGTGAACGCAGACCGGGGCCAAACCTCTACGAGCAGTACTTC.

A few counts support this clonotype. The rearrangement joins TRBV10-3 to TRBJ2-5; possible D gene TRBD2, 5 bases. The V gene's germline CDR1 is ENHRY and CDR2 SYGVKD. V was shortened by 4 bases and J by 5 bases, with 8 bases between the two germline ends. This CDR3 is 12 amino acids long. The CDR3 bases are TGTGCCATCAGTGCGGACTCCGAGACCCAGTACTTC. Encoded protein: CAISADSETQYF.

This clonotype was observed at least ten times. The chain carries TRBV5-1 and TRBJ2-1, with D maybe TRBD2 (5 bases). CDR3 length equals 15 residues. V was clipped by 0 bases and J by 8 bases, with 15 bases between them. Germline-derived CDR1 and CDR2 are SGHRS and YFSETQ. The CDR3 sequence: CASSLVVSRGYEQFF. The CDR3 DNA reads as TGCGCCAGCAGCTTGGTGGTATCGCGAGGGTATGAGCAGTTCTTC.

This clonotype appeared a few times. The chain combines TRBV12-3 or TRBV12-4 with TRBJ2-7, with TRBD1 matching over 9 bases. With 5 bases clipped from V and 4 bases from J, the junction kept 9 bases outside the gene matches. The CDR3 length is 15 residues. The CDR3 protein is CASSLGGDRAYEQYF. In nucleotides, the CDR3 is TGTGCCAGCAGTCTAGGCGGGGACAGGGCGTACGAGCAGTACTTC.

The V call is TRBV5-1, the J call TRBJ2-7; 11 bases align to TRBD2. Germline V CDR1 and CDR2: SGHRS, YFSETQ. This CDR3 comprises 14 residues. The V and J ends lost 5 bases and 2 bases, in that order; junction bases with no gene match: 3. The CDR3: CASSSGRATYEQYF. CDR3 sequence (DNA): TGCGCCAGCAGTAGCGGGAGGGCCACCTACGAGCAGTACTTC.

At least ten counts were recorded for this clonotype. The V and J genes are TRBV7-9 and TRBJ1-2, with D unresolved. Looked up from germline, CDR1 is SEHNR and CDR2 is FQNEAQ (reference sequence). CDR3 length equals 14 residues. V dropped 5 bases and J dropped 5 bases, with 15 bases sitting between them. The CDR3 nucleotides are TGTGCCAGCAGCGCTCCCGGGTTTTCATATGGCTACACCTTC. Protein: CASSAPGFSYGYTF.

This sequence joins TRBV5-5 and TRBJ1-1, with D perhaps TRBD1 (5 bases). The ends were cut back, 2 bases at V and 0 bases at J, with 14 bases in the middle. This CDR3 region has 16 residues. Germline CDR1 reads SGHKS; CDR2 reads YYEKEE (reference sequence). CDR3: CASSFWQGRMNTEAFF. As DNA, the CDR3 is TGTGCCAGCAGCTTCTGGCAGGGTCGGATGAACACTGAAGCTTTCTTT. Filled out from reference TRBV5-5 and TRBJ1-1, the complete variable domain reads DAGVTQSPTHLIKTRGQQVTLRCSPISGHKSVSWYQQVLGQGPQFIFQYYEKEERGRGNFPDRFSARQFPNYSSELNVNALLLGDSALYLCASSFWQGRMNTEAFFGQGTRLTVV.

This clonotype was counted ten times or more. The chain is built from TRBV29-1 and TRBJ2-3; 9 nucleotides agree with TRBD2. J was trimmed by 4 bases and V by 3 bases; bases with no gene match: 2. Germline V lookup: CDR1 SQVTM, CDR2 ANQGSEA. The CDR3 is 13 amino acids. The CDR3 loop reads CSVDAGGADTQYF. The DNA for the CDR3 is TGCAGCGTTGATGCGGGAGGGGCAGATACGCAGTATTTT.

The table lists this clonotype with a few counts. The CDR3 DNA is TGCAGCGTTGGACGGACAGTTATAAACACTGAAGCTTTCTTT. Translating it yields CSVGRTVINTEAFF. J is TRBJ1-1 and V is TRBV29-1; D might be TRBD1 (6 bases). Per germline, CDR1 SQVTM and CDR2 ANQGSEA. V dropped 4 bases and J dropped 2 bases, with 14 bases sitting between them. The CDR3 extends over 14 amino acids.

This clonotype was observed a handful of times. The V gene is TRBV5-1, the J gene TRBJ2-5, with D possibly matching TRBD2 (6 bases). V lost 2 bases, J lost 3 bases, and 14 bases lay in between. The CDR3 consists of 15 residues. CDR1 SGHRS and CDR2 YFSETQ come from the germline V gene. The chain's CDR3 is CASSLTGTPKETQYF. Written as DNA, the CDR3 is TGCGCCAGCAGCTTAACCGGGACTCCCAAAGAGACCCAGTACTTC.

Many counts were recorded for this clonotype. This chain links TRBV20-1 with TRBJ2-4; a possible D gene is TRBD1 (6 bases). V was cut by 3 bases and J by 11 bases, with 14 bases left in between. CDR1 and CDR2 (germline): DFQATT, SNEGSKA (reference sequence). This CDR3 is built from 12 residues. The CDR3 DNA follows: TGCAGTGCTAGTGGGGGCAGGCTCCTTCAGTACTTC. It is translated as CSASGGRLLQYF.

This clonotype was counted between two and nine times. This chain uses TRBV5-1 with TRBJ2-2, with TRBD2 identical over 8 bases. V gave up 3 bases and J gave up 4 bases; unmatched junction bases: 2. The CDR3 covers 14 residues. Per germline, CDR1 SGHRS and CDR2 YFSETQ. CDR3 DNA: TGCGCCAGCAGCTCACTAGCGGCCACCGGGGAGCTGTTTTTT. Protein sequence: CASSSLAATGELFF.

The genes are TRBV11-2 and TRBJ1-6; D perhaps matches TRBD1 (5 bases). Trimming pared 1 base from V and 6 bases from J, leaving 10 bases between. CDR3 length: 15 amino acids. From germline, CDR1 is SGHAT and CDR2 FQNNGV. The CDR3 sequence is CASSLGGLGNSPLHF. DNA for the CDR3: TGTGCCAGCAGCTTAGGGGGCCTTGGTAATTCACCCCTCCACTTT.